Given below is one TCR beta chain in context. Its target antigen remains unknown. Base-call qualities are not available, and no considerably larger clone is one nucleotide away. The cohort comprised 710 or so healthy bone marrow donors. At the time of sampling, every cohort member was nominally healthy, though immune exposures that went unrecorded were likely present. The donor was CMV seronegative and was included in the group of 352 seronegative cohort members. Each donor provided a peripheral blood sample, and peripheral blood mononuclear cells were used for TCR beta sequencing. The Qiagen DNeasy Blood Extraction Kit was used to extract genomic DNA from the blood cell samples. These data belong to a study of cytomegalovirus exposure and HLA in healthy donors (dated by TCRdb to the late 2010s). Study-level background: According to an earlier analysis of a few hundred of the donors, roughly 180 million T cells yielded approximately 120 million unique TCR beta sequences and about 280 Gb of sequence data. An early release that covered fewer than 800 HLA-typed donors contained around 330 gigabases of sequencing data and around 85 million unique TCR sequences. A separate validation cohort of roughly 110 different subjects was used in addition to the roughly 670-subject first cohort. To predict cytomegalovirus infection status, the study brought together high-throughput TCR immunosequencing, statistical association of individual TCRs with disease status, and machine learning. The study aimed to test whether cataloging public T cell receptors could reveal signatures of past pathogen exposure. A handful of DR-DQ haplotypes were handled as single units for association and clustering because linkage in the cohort was strong. Donor age, sex, ethnicity and CMV serostatus were compiled together with the repertoire data. Across 300 to 500 genotyped donors of the cohort, an average of approximately 220,000 unique TCR beta nucleotide sequences per donor were sequenced, and approximately 19% of those sequences were non-productive. In the later analysis, no new phenotypic data were used to find candidate immune exposures; instead, reliance was placed on TCR beta sequences and their occurrence across donors. The study used immunosequencing to profile the T cell repertoires of approximately 640 subjects and linked those repertoires to cytomegalovirus serostatus. Typing coverage differed by locus: A, B, C, DRB1 and DQB1 were typed in roughly 620-630 donors, DQA1 in 522, DPA1 in 600 to 610, and DPB1 in around 490. Of the 300 to 500 genotyped donors, more than 75% were placed in the genetic ancestry cluster associated with self-reported Caucasian donors. Class I and class II HLA loci were covered by the typing at four-digit resolution. A later analysis re-analyzed previously published TCR beta repertoires from roughly 630 donors and added high-resolution HLA genotyping to study TCR occurrence patterns. All discovery cohort repertoires had been generated using a single sequencing platform. In an earlier analysis of several hundred of the donors, high-throughput TCR beta sequencing was used to judge whether each TCR beta V gene segment behaved as functional or pseudogenic. A later genetic analysis took genome-wide SNP genotypes for about three fifths of the 666 donors and used that subset as a discovery cohort.

CDR1 is given as MNHEY and CDR2 as SMNVEV, both from the germline V gene (reference sequence). Counted from cysteine to phenylalanine, this CDR3 has 14 amino acids. Only the CDR3 region is kept as DNA, spanning 42 bases read in frame from base 1. Here V drops 6 bases and J drops 1 base, and the junction holds 2 bases not matched to any gene. The receptor library was made with the immunoSEQ multiplex PCR assay. A mixture of 60 forward primers for TCR Vbeta segments and 13 reverse primers for TCR Jbeta segments was used in the multiplex PCR. The CDR3 region of rearranged TCR beta genes was amplified from genomic DNA with a multiplex PCR assay. The Illumina HiSeq System was used to sequence the amplified TCR beta libraries as 87-base-pair reads. As for the original processing: A later analysis tallied 80 million to 95 million unique TCR beta chains across the 666 repertoires, and about 12 million of those chains were shared by two or more donors. A nearest-neighbor algorithm error-corrected the raw reads and collapsed the reads into unique sequences, merging closely related sequences to remove PCR and sequencing errors. Alignment of CDR3 sequences to IMGT reference sequences was used to assign V, D and J gene segments. For a sequence to be retained, at least a six-nucleotide match to both a V gene segment and a J gene segment was required. A rearrangement was called productive if the CDR3 had no stop codons and remained in frame with V and J, and every other rearrangement was called non-productive. CDR3 was defined by IMGT convention, running from the second conserved V-encoded cysteine to the conserved J-encoded phenylalanine. The earlier analysis of more than 450 of the donors excluded sequences that lacked an unambiguous match to a single V gene segment. In an earlier analysis of several hundred of the donors, V segments were called functional above 56.7% productive rearrangements and were called segregating when the between-donor standard deviation exceeded 5%. To diagnose cytomegalovirus status from the catalog of TCR beta chain sequences, a statistical classification framework was built. In a later analysis, V and J genes were assigned by comparing TCR nucleotide sequences against IMGT/GENE-DB human TR gene sequences. In a later analysis, CDR3 sequences and most-parsimonious VDJ recombination scenarios were assigned using the TCRdist pipeline. A later analysis defined each TCR beta chain by its CDR3 amino acid sequence plus V-gene family, and excluded reads lacking a unique V-gene family. To address suspected cross-contamination and a sequencing artifact, a later analysis removed some 620 highly shared, low-generation-probability nucleotide sequences. For each public chain, a later analysis derived a clonal expansion index from normalized ranks of inferred template counts within each repertoire. A later analysis computed generation probabilities with a VDJ recombination model fitted to out-of-frame rearrangements, and checked the results against IGoR. In a later analysis, TCR-TCR, TCR-HLA and TCR-CMV co-occurrence was scored with hypergeometric tests, and a repertoire-size bias correction was applied to TCR pairs. A later analysis estimated false discovery rates by permuting HLA or CMV assignments 20 times. In a later analysis, co-occurring TCRs were grouped using DBSCAN, with TCRdist sequence similarity added in when clustering inside HLA-allele-positive subsets. Repertoires with fewer than 30,000 or more than 120,000 public chains were left out of co-occurrence clustering, as were several repertoires with anomalous nucleotide sharing. Here the immuneACCESS table is served through TCRdb, limited to in-frame sequences with V and J called. Missing clones are a known gap in these copies; in checked studies unresolved V genes cover under half, and the rest lacks a known reason. V, J and clone size were drawn from that table, and D and trimming were deduced from the DNA. The sample table shows 150,000 to 200,000 clones, and 70% to 80% are seen once. The top ten hold roughly 1.5% of the sample.

Study-level results and caveats: In the study, 150 to 200 TCR beta chains were listed as associated with cytomegalovirus. Sequencing depth was assumed to be roughly uniform across donors in the presence/absence analyses, though that assumption may not hold. Most CMV-associated TCR beta chains appeared to be HLA-restricted in a later analysis, and the HLA associations seemed to be driven largely by CMV exposure. Compared with the approximately 600-donor mean, donors in an Asian-associated ancestry cluster had fewer N-insertions in productive TCRs, according to a later genetic analysis. A further reported finding was that TCR beta sequences accurately predicted the HLA-A and HLA-B alleles for most subjects in the first cohort. A later genetic analysis associated a missense DCLRE1C variant with V-gene and J-gene trimming of TCR beta chains, and an independent cohort replicated the association. In both the original and validation cohorts, the classifier was reported to diagnose cytomegalovirus status with high specificity and sensitivity. The authors suggested that the approach could potentially be generalized to other disease states and immunological phenotypes. This cohort had only TCR beta chains sequenced, and the lack of alpha or paired-chain data limited which features could be detected. Because the 87-base-pair reads could not distinguish some IMGT-functional V segments, including TRBV6-2 and TRBV6-3, those segments were excluded. Strong co-occurrence of HLA alleles, especially DR and DQ, made assigning TCR associations to individual alleles difficult. A group of highly shared sequence variants was considered likely to be a technical artifact of the sequencing pipeline. Because HLA typing was missing for some donors at each locus, association tests included only the typed subset. Because counts were too low, about 18 rarely observed V segments, including chromosome 9 orphons, were excluded from the earlier analysis of around 590 of the donors. CMV serostatus was the only immune exposure information available for the cohort. Across donors, most TCR sequences were observed very rarely, whereas some public TCRs were present in many individuals. In an earlier analysis of around 600 of the donors, most TCR beta V segments appeared in productive rearrangements about 87% or about 30% of the time, broadly matching IMGT annotations. Correlated functional status among segregating V segments might be attributable to linkage disequilibrium, but an unknown experimental factor could not be ruled out. A later analysis found that TCR association rates varied across HLA loci, with DRB1 alleles showing the most associated TCRs and HLA-C alleles the fewest. In vitro tests confirmed that three of the cytomegalovirus-associated TCR beta chains recognize cytomegalovirus antigens. In a later analysis, several top co-occurrence clusters were reported to appear linked to parvovirus B19, influenza, CMV and Epstein-Barr virus. In a later analysis, about 17,000 TCR beta sequences were associated with specific HLA alleles at a false discovery rate of 0.05. A later analysis found that HLA-associated TCR beta chains were more clonally expanded and had lower generation probabilities than equally common non-associated chains.

The receptor chain draws on TRBV27 and TRBJ2-1, and TRBD2 matches 8 of the central bases. This TCR was sampled from a woman between 45 and 60 years old in good health and CMV-seronegative. Sample: PBMCs. The nucleotide sequence is given as TGTGCCAGCAGCCGACTAGCGTCCTACAATGAGCAGTTCTTC. The resulting protein is CASSRLASYNEQFF.